This TCR beta chain was profiled in a study of beta chain features in type 1 diabetes. This clone was found once. Looked up from germline, CDR1 is KGHSH and CDR2 is LQKENI. This CDR3 has 17 residues. V lost 4 bases, J lost 0 bases, and 19 bases lay in between. Every isolated RNA sample was fully reverse transcribed, so sequencing captured expressed TCRB transcripts. The table came from immunoSEQ multiplex PCR; TCRdb's copy has only in-frame clones and leaves some out. This sample carries about 230,000 clones, 7.5% to 10% of them seen once, and the ten largest clones take 0.03% to 0.04%. This TCR derives from a woman between 18 and 29 years old in good health. The chain recombines TRBV18 with TRBJ2-7; D is perhaps TRBD1 (8 bases). Material: naive CD4+ T cells from blood. The CDR3: CASSRTGRGASSYEQYF. The DNA of the CDR3 is TGTGCCAGCTCACGGACAGGGAGGGGGGCGAGCTCCTACGAGCAGTACTTC.